A single sample gave rise to the 13 T cell receptor beta chains below, sequenced in a study of T cell changes during pregnancy in multiple sclerosis. Here immunoSEQ multiplex PCR was the method, and the copy in TCRdb shows in-frame clones only, minus some. Altogether under 70,000 clones are present, around 90% being singletons, with the ten largest covering about 0.27%. The sample was CD4+ T cells from peripheral blood mononuclear cells, taken after pregnancy. The origin of the receptors is a female donor with multiple sclerosis, enrolled in a pregnancy study.

The chain couples TRBV6-1 to TRBJ1-2, with D possibly being TRBD1 (5 bases). Germline-derived CDR1 and CDR2 are MNHNS and SASEGT. CDR3 length: 13 residues. The germline V and J ends were trimmed by 1 base and 2 bases, with 5 bases remaining between them. Here the CDR3 reads CASSEGGNYGYTF. DNA of the CDR3: TGTGCCAGCAGTGAAGGGGGCAACTATGGCTACACCTTC.

V and J are TRBV27 and TRBJ2-7; 7 nucleotides agree with TRBD2. The CDR3 contains 14 residues. Looked up from germline, CDR1 is MNHEY and CDR2 is SMNVEV (reference sequence). V was pared by 7 bases and J by 0 bases, with 6 bases of the junction left unmatched. Written as DNA, the CDR3 is TGTGCCAGCACCTCTCGGGAGGCCTCCTACGAGCAGTACTTC. Its protein product is CASTSREASYEQYF.

This chain uses TRBV5-1 with TRBJ1-4; possibly TRBD1 for D (5 bases). This CDR3 comprises 14 residues. The V gene's germline CDR1 is SGHRS and CDR2 YFSETQ. The V and J ends lost 4 bases and 8 bases respectively, with 15 bases between them. CDR3 loop: CASSPGGGMEKLFF. CDR3 DNA sequence: TGCGCCAGCAGCCCCGGGGGGGGTATGGAAAAACTGTTTTTT.

V gene TRBV6-1 combines with J gene TRBJ1-1; no clear D. CDR3 length: 14 residues. Germline CDR1 reads MNHNS; CDR2 reads SASEGT. V lost 5 bases and J lost 2, with 12 bases in between. The CDR3 loop reads CASSLLQRNTEAFF. The CDR3 region has the DNA TGTGCCAGCAGTTTGTTACAGAGAAACACTGAAGCTTTCTTT.

The chain is built from TRBV30 and TRBJ1-5, with 9 bases fitting TRBD1. Germline CDR1 is GTSNPN and CDR2 is SVGIG (reference sequence). After removal of 2 bases from V and 5 bases from J, the junction contained 13 bases not matched to a gene. CDR3 length equals 17 residues. The CDR3 bases are TGTGCCTGGAGTCCTAGTCCCGGGACAGGGACCGATCAGCCCCAGCATTTT. Its protein product is CAWSPSPGTGTDQPQHF.

This chain joins TRBV13 and TRBJ2-5; 8 bases match TRBD2. The CDR3 consists of 15 residues. After removal of 1 base from V and 4 bases from J, the junction contained 5 bases not matched to a gene. Germline V gene lookup returns CDR1 PRHDT and CDR2 FYEKMQ (reference sequence). CDR3 loop: CASSLAPGLGETQYF. The DNA of the CDR3 is TGTGCCAGCAGCTTAGCCCCGGGACTAGGAGAGACCCAGTACTTC.

The gene calls are TRBV30 and TRBJ2-7, with D maybe TRBD2 (5 bases). V was pared by 7 bases and J by 6 bases, with 13 bases between. The CDR3 covers 11 residues. Germline V gene sequence: CDR1 GTSNPN, CDR2 SVGIG (reference sequence). The CDR3 region has the DNA TGTGCCTCCTCAGGACTCGTCGAGCAGTACTTC. Amino acid sequence: CASSGLVEQYF. Filled out from reference TRBV30 and TRBJ2-7, the complete variable domain reads SQTIHQWPATLVQPVGSPLSLECTVEGTSNPNLYWYRQAAGRGLQLLFYSVGIGQISSEVPQNLSASRPQDRQFILSSKKLLLSDSGFYLCASSGLVEQYFGPGTRLTVT.

J is TRBJ2-5 and V is TRBV19; tentatively, D is TRBD1 (6 bases). From germline, CDR1 is LNHDA and CDR2 SQIVND (reference sequence). V lost 3 bases, J lost 4 bases, and 15 bases lay in between. The CDR3 totals 15 residues. In DNA form, the CDR3 reads TGTGCCAGTAGTATTGGTCAGGGGCGCAGAGAGACCCAGTACTTC. Translating it yields CASSIGQGRRETQYF. Together with reference TRBV19 and TRBJ2-5, the CDR3 gives the full variable domain: DGGITQSPKYLFRKEGQNVTLSCEQNLNHDAMYWYRQDPGQGLRLIYYSQIVNDFQKGDIAEGYSVSREKKESFPLTVTSAQKNPTAFYLCASSIGQGRRETQYFGPGTRLLVL.

V gene TRBV6-1 combines with J gene TRBJ1-5; 9 bases match TRBD1. Trimming at V came to 5 bases and at J to 9 bases, leaving 8 bases not matched to a gene. Germline CDR1 is MNHNS and CDR2 is SASEGT. CDR3 size: 14 residues. As DNA, the CDR3 is TGTGCCAGCAGTTCTGGGGACAGGGAGCTGCCCCAGCATTTT. This encodes CASSSGDRELPQHF.

The rearrangement links TRBV19 to TRBJ1-1, with 8 positions matching TRBD1. From germline, CDR1 is LNHDA and CDR2 SQIVND (reference sequence). V was clipped by 0 bases and J by 9 bases; unmatched bases: 3. The CDR3 contains 13 residues. CDR3 DNA: TGTGCCAGTAGTATAGACTGGACAGGGAAAGCTTTCTTT. It translates to CASSIDWTGKAFF.

A single count supports this clone. This chain joins TRBV7-2 and TRBJ2-1; D possibly corresponds to TRBD2 (5 bases). This CDR3 spans 14 amino acids. Germline V gene data show CDR1 as SGHTA and CDR2 as FQGNSA. Trimming removed 5 bases at V and 1 base at J, with 9 bases between. CDR3 loop: CASSHGKSYNEQFF. CDR3 bases: TGTGCCAGCAGCCACGGGAAATCCTACAATGAGCAGTTCTTC.

The V and J genes are TRBV6-1 and TRBJ2-7; 7 bases agree with TRBD1. The germline gives CDR1 MNHNS, CDR2 SASEGT. The CDR3 spans 14 residues. After removal of 5 bases from V and 4 bases from J, the junction contained 8 bases not matched to a gene. The CDR3: CASSLAGTAYEQYF. CDR3 DNA sequence: TGTGCCAGCAGTTTGGCCGGGACAGCATACGAGCAGTACTTC.

The CDR3 nucleotides are TGTGCCAGCCAAACCACAGGGAACAATGAGCAGTTCTTC. The encoded protein is CASQTTGNNEQFF. The genes are TRBV18 and TRBJ2-1; the D gene is possibly TRBD1 (6 bases). With 8 bases removed from V and 5 bases from J, the gap between germline ends came to 13 bases. CDR1 is KGHSH and CDR2 is LQKENI in the germline V gene. This CDR3 comprises 13 residues.